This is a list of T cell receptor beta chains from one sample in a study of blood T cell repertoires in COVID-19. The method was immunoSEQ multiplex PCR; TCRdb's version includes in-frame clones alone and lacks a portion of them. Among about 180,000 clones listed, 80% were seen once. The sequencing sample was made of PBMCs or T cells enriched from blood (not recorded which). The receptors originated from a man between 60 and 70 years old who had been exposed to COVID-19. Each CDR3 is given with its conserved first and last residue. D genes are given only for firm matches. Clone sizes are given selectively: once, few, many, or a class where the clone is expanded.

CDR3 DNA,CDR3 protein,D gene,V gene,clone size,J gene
TGTGCCAGCAGCTCGAGGGACAGTTCTGGAAACACCATATATTTT,CASSSRDSSGNTIYF,TRBD1,TRBV11-3,few,TRBJ1-3
TGTGCCTGGGCCAGGGGGACAGGGTACTATGGCTACACCTTC,CAWARGTGYYGYTF,TRBD1,TRBV30,NA,TRBJ1-2
TGCAGTGCTAGTGCGGGGGGCTTCGGGAACACTGAAGCTTTCTTT,CSASAGGFGNTEAFF,NA,TRBV20-1,NA,TRBJ1-1
TGTGCCAGCAGCACCCACAGGGGAATTAATTCACCCCTCCACTTT,CASSTHRGINSPLHF,TRBD1,TRBV11-2,NA,TRBJ1-6
TGTGCCAGCAGCCCGTGGCTAGCGGGAGCTGGAGATACGCAGTATTTT,CASSPWLAGAGDTQYF,TRBD2,TRBV7-2,NA,TRBJ2-3
TGTGCCAGCAGCGATAAGACCGGGACAGGCTCCTACGAGCAGTACTTC,CASSDKTGTGSYEQYF,TRBD1,TRBV5-5,NA,TRBJ2-7
TGTGCCAGCAGCCCGAGCCCAAGAAGCGGCCAGCCCCAGCATTTT,CASSPSPRSGQPQHF,NA,TRBV6-5,NA,TRBJ1-5
TGCGCCAGCAGCTTGGGCGGAGTGAACACTGAAGCTTTCTTT,CASSLGGVNTEAFF,NA,TRBV5-1,once,TRBJ1-1
TGTGCCAGCAGCCTAAGACTAGCGGGGGCCACAGATACGCAGTATTTT,CASSLRLAGATDTQYF,TRBD2,TRBV3-1/TRBV3-2,NA,TRBJ2-3
TGTGCCAGCAGCACACAGGGGGATCAGCCCCAGCATTTT,CASSTQGDQPQHF,TRBD1,TRBV5-4,NA,TRBJ1-5
TGTGCCAGCAGTCTTTCGAGCTCCTACAATGAGCAGTTCTTC,CASSLSSSYNEQFF,NA,TRBV11-2,NA,TRBJ2-1
TGTGCCAGCAATCCAGGGAACTATGGCTACACCTTC,CASNPGNYGYTF,NA,TRBV28,NA,TRBJ1-2
TGTGCCAGTAGTGTGTTCACCGGGACTAGAGGGAACAATGAGCAGTTCTTC,CASSVFTGTRGNNEQFF,TRBD2,TRBV19,once,TRBJ2-1
TGTGCCAGCAGCGAAAAGACAGTCAACTATGGCTACACCTTC,CASSEKTVNYGYTF,NA,TRBV11-3,NA,TRBJ1-2
TGTGCCACCTTCGGGACTAGCGGGAGCAGGGGGGAGCTGTTTTTT,CATFGTSGSRGELFF,TRBD2,TRBV10-3,NA,TRBJ2-2
TGTGCCAGTAGTATCTTCGGAAGGGAGGTAGAAGCTTTCTTT,CASSIFGREVEAFF,NA,TRBV19,NA,TRBJ1-1
TGTGCCAGCAGCCATGGGACTAGCGGATTCACAGATACGCAGTATTTT,CASSHGTSGFTDTQYF,TRBD2,TRBV13,NA,TRBJ2-3
TGTGCCAGCAGCATCCTGAATGGCCCGGGGGGGTATGAAAAACTGTTTTTT,CASSILNGPGGYEKLFF,NA,TRBV7-2,NA,TRBJ1-4
TGTGCCAGCAGTCCTATTTGGACAGGGCACCGAGCTGAAAAACTGTTTTTT,CASSPIWTGHRAEKLFF,TRBD1,TRBV6-6,NA,TRBJ1-4
TGTGCCAGCAGTTACTCCCAGCGGGTTAACTATGGCTACACCTTC,CASSYSQRVNYGYTF,NA,TRBV6-2/TRBV6-3,NA,TRBJ1-2
TGTGCCTCGGGACTAGGCTACAATGAGCAGTTCTTC,CASGLGYNEQFF,TRBD2,TRBV28,NA,TRBJ2-1
TGTGCCAGCAGCCAGGCGCCCTCCTACAATGAGCAGTTCTTC,CASSQAPSYNEQFF,NA,TRBV7-3,NA,TRBJ2-1
TGTGCCATCAGACGGGGGAATGGGGCCAACGTCCTGACTTTC,CAIRRGNGANVLTF,NA,TRBV10-3,NA,TRBJ2-6
TGTGCCAGCAGTGAAGGGGTACTAGCGGGAGTGGATACGCAGTATTTT,CASSEGVLAGVDTQYF,TRBD2,TRBV6-4,NA,TRBJ2-3
TGCAGCGTTGAAACAGGGGGCGCCTATGGCTACACCTTC,CSVETGGAYGYTF,TRBD1,TRBV29-1,NA,TRBJ1-2